In its sample, the clone carrying this TCR beta chain was seen a few times. The CDR3 consists of 17 residues. Germline CDR1 is SGHRS and CDR2 is YFSETQ. V was clipped by 0 bases and J by 5 bases; unmatched bases: 9. For repertoire sequencing, the TCR beta CDR3 regions were amplified from RNA transcripts. HTBI primers served in a first-round RT-PCR, which a second-round multiplex PCR followed. A single record per CDR3 protein comes from TCRdb applying MiXCR to the multiplex PCR reads. The sample holds about 740,000 distinct CDR3 sequences, roughly 40% seen once. This sample stems from a study of Graves' ophthalmopathy and Graves' hyperthyroidism.

This clonotype originated in an adult man with Graves' ophthalmopathy. The chain combines TRBV5-1 with TRBJ2-5, with 11 bases lining up with TRBD1. The sample consisted of peripheral blood. CDR3 sequence: CASSLAEGTGGLETQYF. CDR3 DNA: TGCGCCAGCAGCTTGGCCGAAGGGACAGGGGGTCTGGAGACCCAGTACTTC.